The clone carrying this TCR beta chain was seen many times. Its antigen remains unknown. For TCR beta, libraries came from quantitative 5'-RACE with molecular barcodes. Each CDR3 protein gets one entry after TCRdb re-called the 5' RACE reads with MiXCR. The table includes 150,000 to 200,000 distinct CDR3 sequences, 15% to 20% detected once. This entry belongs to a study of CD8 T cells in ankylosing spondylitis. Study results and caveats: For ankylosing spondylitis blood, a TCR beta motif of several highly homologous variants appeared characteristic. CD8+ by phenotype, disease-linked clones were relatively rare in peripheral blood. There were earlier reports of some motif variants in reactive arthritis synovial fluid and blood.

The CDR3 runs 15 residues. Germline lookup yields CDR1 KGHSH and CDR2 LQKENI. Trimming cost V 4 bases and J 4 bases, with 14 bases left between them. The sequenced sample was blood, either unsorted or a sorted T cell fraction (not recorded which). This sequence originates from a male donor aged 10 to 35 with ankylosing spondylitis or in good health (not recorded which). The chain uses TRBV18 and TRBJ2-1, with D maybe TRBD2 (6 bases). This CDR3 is CASSQDGAGYNEQFF. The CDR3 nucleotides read TGTGCCAGCTCACAGGACGGGGCGGGATACAATGAGCAGTTCTTC.